One sample yielded the 25 T cell receptor beta chains listed below, sequenced in a study of blood T cell repertoires in COVID-19. Only in-frame clones appear in the TCRdb table, and some are missing; sequencing was by immunoSEQ multiplex PCR. The sample records fewer than 300,000 clones, about nine tenths being singletons. The source material was peripheral blood. These receptors came from a man aged 35-49 years who had recovered from COVID-19.

The chain employs TRBV9 and TRBJ1-1; no clear D gene. The CDR3 covers 12 residues. Germline lookup yields CDR1 SGDLS and CDR2 YYNGEE. The ends were cut back, 3 bases at V and 5 bases at J, with 8 bases in the middle. CDR3 amino acids: CASSGTQTEAFF. CDR3 coding DNA: TGTGCCAGCAGCGGCACGCAGACTGAAGCTTTCTTT.

V and J are TRBV7-2 and TRBJ2-7; no firm D call. Per the germline V gene, CDR1 is SGHTA and CDR2 is FQGNSA. V was clipped by 3 bases and J by 7 bases, with 13 bases between them. The CDR3 runs 13 residues. The CDR3 region is CASSLPRFEEQYF. The CDR3 DNA reads as TGTGCCAGCAGCTTGCCCCGGTTCGAAGAGCAGTACTTC. The whole variable domain, filled in from reference TRBV7-2 and TRBJ2-7, reads GAGVSQSPSNKVTEKGKDVELRCDPISGHTALYWYRQSLGQGLEFLIYFQGNSAPDKSGLPSDRFSAERTGGSVSTLTIQRTQQEDSAVYLCASSLPRFEEQYFGPGTRLTVT.

V gene TRBV20-1 combines with J gene TRBJ1-2; D remains ambiguous. The V end was cut by 7 bases, the J end by 5 bases, with 11 bases between. The CDR3 loop spans 11 amino acids. Germline V lookup: CDR1 DFQATT, CDR2 SNEGSKA (reference sequence). The CDR3 loop is CSVVLPYGYTF. DNA of the CDR3: TGCAGTGTTGTCCTCCCGTATGGCTACACCTTC.

The rearrangement uses TRBV10-3 and TRBJ2-1; tentative D call: TRBD1 (6 bases). The V gene's germline CDR1 is ENHRY and CDR2 SYGVKD. V was cut by 6 bases and J by 5 bases, with 17 bases left in between. This CDR3 contains 15 residues. CDR3 amino acids: CAISPGVVTHNEQFF. The CDR3 region has the DNA TGTGCCATCAGCCCAGGGGTGGTGACTCACAATGAGCAGTTCTTC.

V is TRBV7-9 and J is TRBJ1-3; D is possibly TRBD1 (5 bases). The CDR3 sequence is 16 residues long. Germline V CDR1 and CDR2: SEHNR, FQNEAQ (reference sequence). Trimming stripped 5 bases from V and 1 base from J, with 15 bases between. In nucleotides, the CDR3 is TGTGCCAGCAGCCAGGACACCATCCGGTCTGGAAACACCATATATTTT. Protein product: CASSQDTIRSGNTIYF.

V and J are TRBV10-3 and TRBJ2-7; possible D gene TRBD2, 6 bases. V was shortened by 4 bases and J by 1 base, with 14 bases between the two germline ends. The CDR3 has 15 residues. Germline CDR1 reads ENHRY; CDR2 reads SYGVKD. CDR3 DNA sequence: TGTGCCATCAGTGTACGGGGGAGCAGTTCCTACGAGCAGTACTTC. Translating it yields CAISVRGSSSYEQYF.

This chain connects TRBV14 to TRBJ2-3, with a possible D match to TRBD1 (8 bases). The CDR3 has 15 amino acids. CDR1 is SGHDN and CDR2 is FVKESK in the germline V gene. The V and J ends lost 5 bases and 9 bases respectively, with 21 bases between them. The CDR3 spells CASSGHTRGRGTQYF. The CDR3 DNA reads TGTGCCAGCAGCGGCCATACCAGGGGGCGGGGGACGCAGTATTTT. Filled out from reference TRBV14 and TRBJ2-3, the complete variable domain reads EAGVTQFPSHSVIEKGQTVTLRCDPISGHDNLYWYRRVMGKEIKFLLHFVKESKQDESGMPNNRFLAERTGGTYSTLKVQPAELEDSGVYFCASSGHTRGRGTQYFGPGTRLTVL.

This chain uses TRBV30 with TRBJ1-1; 7 bases align to TRBD1. This CDR3 has 15 amino acids. Germline values: CDR1 GTSNPN, CDR2 SVGIG (reference sequence). V lost 1 base to trimming and J lost 5 bases; unmatched junction nucleotides: 10. The CDR3, as DNA: TGTGCCTGGAGTGCCCCCCCCAGGGGGAATACTGAAGCTTTCTTT. Its protein product is CAWSAPPRGNTEAFF.

The J gene is TRBJ2-1, the V gene TRBV10-3; 10 nucleotides align to TRBD2. Germline lookup yields CDR1 ENHRY and CDR2 SYGVKD. V was clipped by 6 bases and J by 0 bases; unmatched bases: 17. CDR3 size: 20 residues. The CDR3 loop is CAIRGGSSGGPHSSYNEQFF. The CDR3 DNA reads TGTGCCATCAGGGGCGGCTCTAGCGGGGGTCCTCATAGCTCCTACAATGAGCAGTTCTTC.

This clone was counted many times. This chain links TRBV11-3 with TRBJ2-1, with 8 bases lining up with TRBD2. J was trimmed by 15 bases and V by 5 bases; bases with no gene match: 3. Germline V gives CDR1 SGHNT, CDR2 YENEEA. The CDR3 is made up of 10 amino acids. The CDR3 region has the DNA TGTGCCAGCAGCGCGGGAGGAGGGTTCTTC. Amino acid sequence: CASSAGGGFF.

This chain links TRBV5-6 with TRBJ2-1; 11 bases align to TRBD1. J gave up 12 bases and V 4 bases, and 12 bases lay outside the gene matches. Germline CDR1 reads SGHDT; CDR2 reads YYEEEE. CDR3 size: 15 residues. In DNA form, the CDR3 reads TGTGCCAGCAGCCCGGACAGGGGGCGCGTTTCGTGGCAGTTCTTC. Protein sequence: CASSPDRGRVSWQFF.

This clone has a count of ten or more. J is TRBJ2-7 and V is TRBV12-3 or TRBV12-4, with a possible D match to TRBD1 (6 bases). Trimming stripped 5 bases from V and 5 bases from J, with 7 bases between. The CDR3 length is 11 residues. The CDR3 DNA is TGTGCCAGCAGTCCAGGGGACGAGCAGTACTTC. Its protein product is CASSPGDEQYF.

The J gene is TRBJ1-2, the V gene TRBV6-5; TRBD1 agrees at 9 bases. The trim removed 2 bases at V and 8 bases at J, leaving 3 bases unmatched. The V gene's germline CDR1 is MNHEY and CDR2 SVGAGI. The length of the CDR3 is 13 residues. Here the CDR3 reads CASSYTGGLGYTF. As DNA, the CDR3 is TGTGCCAGCAGTTACACAGGGGGCCTGGGCTACACCTTC.

V usage is TRBV5-1 and J usage is TRBJ2-7, with D possibly matching TRBD2 (6 bases). From germline, CDR1 is SGHRS and CDR2 YFSETQ. The CDR3 covers 13 residues. Trimming removed 4 bases from V and 6 bases from J, with 14 bases in between. CDR3 bases: TGCGCCAGCAGCGACGTGACTAGTCGCGAGCAGTACTTC. This encodes CASSDVTSREQYF. The whole variable domain, filled in from reference TRBV5-1 and TRBJ2-7, reads KAGVTQTPRYLIKTRGQQVTLSCSPISGHRSVSWYQQTPGQGLQFLFEYFSETQRNKGNFPGRFSGRQFSNSRSEMNVSTLELGDSALYLCASSDVTSREQYFGPGTRLTVT.

The chain employs TRBV19 and TRBJ1-3; 9 bases match TRBD1. V gave up 4 bases and J gave up 0 bases; unmatched junction bases: 4. This CDR3 comprises 16 residues. CDR1 is LNHDA and CDR2 is SQIVND in the germline V gene (reference sequence). The CDR3 DNA follows: TGTGCCAGTAGTAGGACAGGGGCCGACTCTGGAAACACCATATATTTT. It yields the protein CASSRTGADSGNTIYF.

This clone came up once. In DNA, the CDR3 is TGTGCCAGCAGCAAGGACTGGGGTTCGGACACTGAAGCTTTCTTT. It yields the protein CASSKDWGSDTEAFF. The V and J genes are TRBV21-1 and TRBJ1-1. TRBV21-1 is a pseudogene locus. This CDR3 spans 15 amino acids.

CDR3 amino acids: CASSLWGSGSGETQYF. The CDR3, as DNA: TGTGCCAGCAGTTTGTGGGGAAGCGGGAGTGGGGAGACCCAGTACTTC. The chain joins TRBV27 to TRBJ2-5; TRBD2 agrees at 8 bases. The CDR3 is made up of 16 amino acids. J gave up 5 bases and V 3 bases, and 11 bases lay outside the gene matches. CDR1 MNHEY and CDR2 SMNVEV come from the germline V gene (reference sequence).

Concerning this clone: At the DNA level, this CDR3 is encoded by other sequences in the same sample as well. This chain joins TRBV7-2 and TRBJ2-1; D perhaps matches TRBD1 (6 bases). Trimming removed 0 bases at V and 6 bases at J, with 9 bases between. The germline V gene encodes CDR1 SGHTA and CDR2 FQGNSA. The CDR3 length is 14 residues. The CDR3 sequence: CASSLAAGANEQFF. CDR3 sequence (DNA): TGTGCCAGCAGCTTAGCCGCAGGGGCCAATGAGCAGTTCTTC. The full variable domain, rest sourced from reference TRBV7-2 and TRBJ2-1, is GAGVSQSPSNKVTEKGKDVELRCDPISGHTALYWYRQSLGQGLEFLIYFQGNSAPDKSGLPSDRFSAERTGGSVSTLTIQRTQQEDSAVYLCASSLAAGANEQFFGPGTRLTVL.

The gene calls are TRBV7-9 and TRBJ2-3; D gene ambiguous. The CDR3 runs to 13 residues. Trimming stripped 3 bases from V and 4 bases from J, with 8 bases between. The germline V gene has CDR1 SEHNR and CDR2 FQNEAQ (reference sequence). CDR3 DNA sequence: TGTGCCAGCAGCTTTTCGAGCGCAGATACGCAGTATTTT. Its translation: CASSFSSADTQYF.

The rearrangement uses TRBV11-3 and TRBJ2-1; 7 nucleotides agree with TRBD2. Looked up from germline, CDR1 is SGHNT and CDR2 is YENEEA. With V trimmed by 0 bases and J by 4 bases, 6 bases remained unmatched. The CDR3 totals 16 residues. CDR3 residues: CASSLDAGAKYNEQFF. In nucleotides, the CDR3 is TGTGCCAGCAGCTTAGATGCGGGAGCGAAGTACAATGAGCAGTTCTTC.

The J gene is TRBJ2-5, the V gene TRBV7-9, with a possible D match to TRBD2 (6 bases). V lost 5 bases, J lost 8 bases, and 9 bases lay in between. The CDR3 consists of 11 residues. The germline V gene encodes CDR1 SEHNR and CDR2 FQNEAQ (reference sequence). The CDR3 loop is CASSRLDTQYF. The CDR3 DNA sequence: TGTGCCAGCAGCCGACTAGACACCCAGTACTTC.

This chain uses TRBV30 with TRBJ2-3, with D unresolved. Germline V gives CDR1 GTSNPN, CDR2 SVGIG (reference sequence). The CDR3 is 11 amino acids. The V gene lost 5 bases and the J gene lost 10 bases, with 13 bases spanning the gap. The CDR3 region is CAWSKPYSQYF. The CDR3 DNA follows: TGTGCCTGGTCCAAGCCGTATTCGCAGTATTTT.

The chain is built from TRBV19 and TRBJ1-2; 9 nucleotides agree with TRBD1. The J segment lost 6 bases and the V segment lost 3 bases, leaving 11 bases of the junction unmatched. From germline, CDR1 is LNHDA and CDR2 SQIVND (reference sequence). This CDR3 spans 16 amino acids. Written as DNA, the CDR3 is TGTGCCAGTAGTATTATTTCGTCGGGACAGGGCGATGGCTACACCTTC. It is translated as CASSIISSGQGDGYTF.

In this sample, this clone turned up a few times. The gene calls are TRBV19 and TRBJ2-2, with D tentatively TRBD2 (6 bases). The CDR3 length is 17 residues. Germline loops: CDR1 LNHDA, CDR2 SQIVND (reference sequence). Trimming left V 5 bases short and J 1 base short, with 17 bases between. The CDR3 DNA sequence: TGTGCCAGTAGTTTCTTAGGGGAGGTCCTGAACACCGGGGAGCTGTTTTTT. Protein product: CASSFLGEVLNTGELFF. The full variable domain, with the rest looked up from reference TRBV19 and TRBJ2-2, is DGGITQSPKYLFRKEGQNVTLSCEQNLNHDAMYWYRQDPGQGLRLIYYSQIVNDFQKGDIAEGYSVSREKKESFPLTVTSAQKNPTAFYLCASSFLGEVLNTGELFFGEGSRLTVL.

The V gene is TRBV6-5, the J gene TRBJ2-7; the D is unclear. The V gene's germline CDR1 is MNHEY and CDR2 SVGAGI. V gave up 10 bases and J gave up 6 bases, with 13 bases separating them. The CDR3 loop spans 11 amino acids. The CDR3, as DNA: TGTGCCACCACGAGGAGTATCGAGCAGTACTTC. It yields the protein CATTRSIEQYF.